These 25 T cell receptor beta chains share one sample of origin, sequenced in a study of blood T cell repertoires in COVID-19. Here immunoSEQ multiplex PCR was the method, and the copy in TCRdb shows in-frame clones only, minus some. The sample contains almost 250,000 clones, approximately 85% of which appear only once. Sequenced: PBMCs or T cells enriched from blood (not recorded which). The receptors here all came from a woman aged 45-65 years with acute COVID-19.

V and J are TRBV7-2 and TRBJ2-7; no definite D call. This CDR3 region has 13 residues. V lost 5 bases and J lost 4, with 12 bases in between. CDR1 and CDR2 from the germline V gene are SGHTA and FQGNSA. The CDR3 DNA reads as TGTGCCAGCAGCATCAGACCAGGTTACGAGCAGTACTTC. Protein product: CASSIRPGYEQYF.

This clone was observed once. This rearrangement joins TRBV9 to TRBJ2-1; 9 positions agree with TRBD1. Germline V CDR1 and CDR2: SGDLS, YYNGEE. J lost 5 bases, V lost 2 bases, and 5 bases had no gene match. This CDR3 region has 15 residues. For the CDR3, the DNA is TGTGCCAGCAGCGTCACAGGGGGCAGCGACAATGAGCAGTTCTTC. As protein: CASSVTGGSDNEQFF.

The gene calls are TRBV18 and TRBJ1-5, with TRBD1 as a possible D gene (6 bases). Trimming cost V 4 bases and J 4 bases, with 17 bases left between them. CDR3 length equals 16 residues. Germline V CDR1 and CDR2: KGHSH, LQKENI. This CDR3 reads CASSRRLDRENQPQHF. The CDR3 DNA sequence: TGTGCCAGCTCACGAAGACTGGACAGAGAAAATCAGCCCCAGCATTTT. The full variable domain, with the rest looked up from reference TRBV18 and TRBJ1-5, is NAGVMQNPRHLVRRRGQEARLRCSPMKGHSHVYWYRQLPEEGLKFMVYLQKENIIDESGMPKERFSAEFPKEGPSILRIQQVVRGDSAAYFCASSRRLDRENQPQHFGDGTRLSIL.

This clone was seen at least ten times. The chain joins TRBV5-4 to TRBJ1-5; unclear D gene. The V and J ends lost 0 bases and 4 bases respectively, with 11 bases between them. Germline V gene lookup returns CDR1 SGHNT and CDR2 YYREEE (reference sequence). The CDR3 has 15 amino acids. The CDR3 DNA reads as TGTGCCAGCAGCTTGGATCTCGGGGATAATCAGCCCCAGCATTTT. Translated: CASSLDLGDNQPQHF.

This clone was recorded only once. This chain links TRBV19 with TRBJ1-6; TRBD1 agrees at 8 bases. V was clipped by 5 bases and J by 9 bases; unmatched bases: 6. This CDR3 is built from 14 residues. Germline values: CDR1 LNHDA, CDR2 SQIVND (reference sequence). The CDR3 reads CASSLDRGGSPLHF. CDR3 nucleotides: TGTGCCAGTAGTCTCGACAGGGGTGGTTCACCCCTCCACTTT. Supplemented by reference TRBV19 and TRBJ1-6, the full variable domain reads DGGITQSPKYLFRKEGQNVTLSCEQNLNHDAMYWYRQDPGQGLRLIYYSQIVNDFQKGDIAEGYSVSREKKESFPLTVTSAQKNPTAFYLCASSLDRGGSPLHFGNGTRLTVT.

This chain uses TRBV5-4 with TRBJ2-2; 8 positions match TRBD2. Germline-derived CDR1 and CDR2 are SGHNT and YYREEE (reference sequence). The CDR3 is 15 amino acids. V trimming: 4 bases; J trimming: 6 bases; junction bases outside the gene matches: 8. The CDR3 sequence is CASSTPGGPSGELFF. For the CDR3, the DNA is TGTGCCAGCAGCACACCGGGGGGGCCGTCCGGGGAGCTGTTTTTT.

This chain uses TRBV18 with TRBJ1-1, with 9 positions matching TRBD1. J lost 1 base, V lost 5 bases, and 5 bases had no gene match. The germline CDR1 and CDR2 sequences are KGHSH and LQKENI. The CDR3 sequence is 15 residues long. The CDR3 sequence is CASSIDRGKNTEAFF. The CDR3 DNA sequence: TGTGCCAGCTCAATCGACAGGGGGAAGAACACTGAAGCTTTCTTT.

The V and J genes are TRBV19 and TRBJ1-6; D is unresolved. With 3 bases removed from V and 3 bases from J, the gap between germline ends came to 9 bases. This CDR3 is built from 15 residues. The germline V gene has CDR1 LNHDA and CDR2 SQIVND (reference sequence). CDR3 region: CASSIRTGYNSPLHF. For the CDR3, the DNA is TGTGCCAGTAGTATCCGGACTGGCTATAATTCACCCCTCCACTTT. The whole variable domain, filled in from reference TRBV19 and TRBJ1-6, reads DGGITQSPKYLFRKEGQNVTLSCEQNLNHDAMYWYRQDPGQGLRLIYYSQIVNDFQKGDIAEGYSVSREKKESFPLTVTSAQKNPTAFYLCASSIRTGYNSPLHFGNGTRLTVT.

The CDR3 sequence: CASSFSPLTGGEQYF. In DNA, the CDR3 is TGTGCCAGCAGTTTTTCCCCTTTGACAGGAGGCGAGCAGTACTTC. The chain joins TRBV6-2 or TRBV6-3 to TRBJ2-7, with a tentative D call TRBD1 (6 bases). CDR3 length: 15 amino acids. Germline values: CDR1 MNHEY, CDR2 SVGEGT. V was clipped by 4 bases and J by 6 bases, with 19 bases between them.

The chain couples TRBV19 to TRBJ2-7, with D possibly being TRBD1 (6 bases). Trimming shortened V by 3 bases and J by 3 bases, and 24 bases separated the two germline ends. The CDR3 sequence is 18 residues long. From germline, CDR1 is LNHDA and CDR2 SQIVND (reference sequence). As DNA, the CDR3 is TGTGCCAGTAGTATGCATTCCCCCTTCCAGGGGAGTATCTACGAGCAGTACTTC. It is translated as CASSMHSPFQGSIYEQYF.

The chain couples TRBV7-2 to TRBJ1-2; 12 nucleotides match TRBD1. J was trimmed by 6 bases and V by 5 bases; bases with no gene match: 4. Looked up from germline, CDR1 is SGHTA and CDR2 is FQGNSA. The CDR3 contains 14 residues. DNA of the CDR3: TGTGCCAGCAGCGTCGGGACAGGGGGCGATGGCTACACCTTC. Translating it yields CASSVGTGGDGYTF.

As regards this clone: The same CDR3 is also encoded by other DNA sequences in this sample. CDR3 amino acids: CASSQGGSGYTF. In nucleotides, the CDR3 is TGTGCCAGCAGCCAAGGTGGGAGTGGCTACACCTTC. The chain couples TRBV3-1 (or the pseudogene TRBV3-2) to TRBJ1-2; D remains ambiguous. Trimming pared 1 base from V and 7 bases from J, leaving 7 bases between. The germline CDR1 and CDR2 sequences are LGHDT and YNNKEL (reference sequence). This CDR3 comprises 12 residues.

This clone came up once. This chain links TRBV13 with TRBJ1-2; possible D gene TRBD1, 5 bases. The ends were cut back, 4 bases at V and 4 bases at J, with 13 bases in the middle. The CDR3 consists of 14 residues. The V gene's germline CDR1 is PRHDT and CDR2 FYEKMQ (reference sequence). The CDR3 region is CASSSVGDSYGYTF. The CDR3 nucleotides read TGTGCCAGCAGCTCCGTAGGGGACTCCTATGGCTACACCTTC.

The chain links TRBV7-9 to TRBJ1-5; D might be TRBD1 (5 bases). CDR1 is SEHNR, CDR2 FQNEAQ, per germline (reference sequence). The germline V and J ends were trimmed by 3 bases and 2 bases, with 11 bases remaining between them. This CDR3 region has 15 residues. DNA of the CDR3: TGTGCCAGCAGCTTCCAGGGCGATGGCAATCAGCCCCAGCATTTT. Encoded protein: CASSFQGDGNQPQHF.

This chain joins TRBV7-2 and TRBJ1-4; TRBD1 is a possible D gene (5 bases). The CDR3 runs 14 residues. V was shortened by 2 bases and J by 7 bases, with 11 bases between the two germline ends. Germline V CDR1 and CDR2: SGHTA, FQGNSA. The DNA of the CDR3 is TGTGCCAGCAGCTTAAGGCAGGGCTCTGAAAAACTGTTTTTT. Its translation: CASSLRQGSEKLFF.

V gene TRBV2 combines with J gene TRBJ1-2, with D possibly matching TRBD1 (5 bases). The V and J ends lost 2 bases and 3 bases respectively, with 16 bases between them. CDR3 length: 16 amino acids. Germline V CDR1 and CDR2: SNHLY, FYNNEI. The CDR3 DNA is TGTGCCAGCAGTGAATTGGGGAGGGGACGGGACTATGGCTACACCTTC. It is translated as CASSELGRGRDYGYTF.

The chain couples TRBV28 to TRBJ2-3, with TRBD2 matching over 15 bases. The length of the CDR3 is 15 residues. Trimming at V came to 8 bases and at J to 5 bases, leaving 5 bases not matched to a gene. CDR1 and CDR2 (germline): MDHEN, SYDVKM. The CDR3 DNA follows: TGTGCCAGCGGGGGACTAGCGGGGGGAGTAGATACGCAGTATTTT. Translation gives CASGGLAGGVDTQYF.

CDR3 in amino acids: CAGRQGNTEAFF. The CDR3 nucleotides are TGTGCCGGCCGACAGGGGAACACTGAAGCTTTCTTT. J is TRBJ1-1 and V is TRBV2; TRBD1 agrees at 7 bases. Losses at the gene ends were 11 bases for V and 1 base for J; bases not matched to a gene: 4. Germline loops: CDR1 SNHLY, CDR2 FYNNEI. This CDR3 is built from 12 residues.

The chain employs TRBV5-1 and TRBJ1-1; unclear D gene. There are 15 residues in the CDR3. Per the germline V gene, CDR1 is SGHRS and CDR2 is YFSETQ. V gave up 0 bases and J gave up 8 bases, with 17 bases separating them. In DNA form, the CDR3 reads TGCGCCAGCAGCTTGGGATTAGAGGGATCCTCCGAAGCTTTCTTT. Translation gives CASSLGLEGSSEAFF.

V and J are TRBV7-6 and TRBJ2-2, with D maybe TRBD2 (7 bases). Germline-derived CDR1 and CDR2 are SGHVS and FNYEAQ. V was shortened by 2 bases and J by 1 base, with 17 bases between the two germline ends. The CDR3 has 18 residues. The CDR3 DNA follows: TGTGCCAGCAGCTTACGGGTGGGCGGGGGCCGGAACACCGGGGAGCTGTTTTTT. The encoded protein is CASSLRVGGGRNTGELFF.

The chain links TRBV9 to TRBJ2-5; the D gene is possibly TRBD1 (5 bases). CDR1 and CDR2 (germline): SGDLS, YYNGEE. The CDR3 covers 13 residues. The V end was cut by 4 bases, the J end by 5 bases, with 12 bases between. In DNA, the CDR3 is TGTGCCAGCAGCCTTGGCTGGGGCGAGACCCAGTACTTC. Translation: CASSLGWGETQYF.

The V and J genes are TRBV14 and TRBJ1-2; TRBD1 might be the D (6 bases). Germline loops: CDR1 SGHDN, CDR2 FVKESK. The CDR3 totals 12 residues. V dropped 5 bases and J dropped 4 bases, with 8 bases sitting between them. DNA of the CDR3: TGTGCCAGCAGCGGGGGCCCCTATGGCTACACCTTC. Its protein is CASSGGPYGYTF.

The chain uses TRBV29-1 and TRBJ2-7; 13 bases line up with TRBD2. V shed 7 bases, J shed 2 bases, and the junction held 5 bases outside the gene matches. The length of the CDR3 is 14 residues. Germline V CDR1 and CDR2: SQVTM, ANQGSEA. In nucleotides, the CDR3 is TGCAGCGCCGGGACTAGCGGGGTGGCCTACGAGCAGTACTTC. Encoded protein: CSAGTSGVAYEQYF.

The chain has TRBV19 and TRBJ1-2; tentatively, D is TRBD1 (6 bases). Between the trimmed V and J ends, which lost 4 bases and 8 bases, there was a span of 20 bases. CDR1 and CDR2 (germline): LNHDA, SQIVND (reference sequence). The length of the CDR3 is 15 residues. CDR3 coding DNA: TGTGCCAGTAGTACGATGGACAGCGGGGTTCGGGGCTACACCTTC. Translation: CASSTMDSGVRGYTF.

To note about this clone: The identical CDR3 is also encoded by other nucleotide sequences in the sample. The J gene is TRBJ2-3, the V gene TRBV5-1, with 13 bases matching TRBD2. The CDR3 has 16 residues. Germline-derived CDR1 and CDR2 are SGHRS and YFSETQ. With 3 bases clipped from V and 1 base from J, the junction kept 2 bases outside the gene matches. The CDR3 loop is CASSSGTSGGTDTQYF. The CDR3 bases are TGCGCCAGCAGCTCCGGGACTAGCGGGGGCACAGATACGCAGTATTTT.